This TCR beta chain was identified in a study of T cell repertoires in cytomegalovirus infection. About the study: The study used recently identified HLA-C-restricted and well-studied HLA-B-restricted CMV epitopes. Matching HLA type, along with CMV infection, was indicated by public TCR beta signatures.

Trimming left V 6 bases short and J 2 bases short, with 10 bases between. The CDR3 loop spans 13 amino acids. The germline V gene has CDR1 MNHEY and CDR2 SMNVEV (reference sequence). As concerns this clonotype: The antigen is unknown.

TCRdb processed the reads anew with MiXCR; each CDR3 protein has one entry. The sample includes more than 110,000 distinct CDR3 sequences, over 25% of them seen just once. The source was CD8+ T cells from cultured PBMCs, collected from culture after CMV antigen stimulation. The chain carries TRBV27 and TRBJ2-5; the D gene is possibly TRBD2 (5 bases). This TCR derives from a human donor in good health (CMV status not recorded). Some clones in this sample may be carry-over from other donors' samples. CDR3 sequence reads: CASRTTDQETQYF. CDR3 DNA: TGTGCCAGCAGGACTACAGATCAAGAGACCCAGTACTTC.